This T cell receptor (beta chain) was captured in a study of T-cell memory formation after mild COVID-19. Study-level background: TCR clusters largely stayed donor specific.

UMIs and sample barcodes were carried by the TCR alpha and TCR beta cDNA libraries that 5'RACE produced using constant-segment primers. TCRdb called the 5' RACE reads again in MiXCR, with one record for every CDR3 protein. Counted here are roughly 170,000 distinct CDR3 sequences, less than 20% occurring once; the ten biggest clones make up more than 3%. The sample holds a few counts of this clonotype. The germline V and J ends were trimmed by 4 bases and 3 bases, with 13 bases remaining between them. CDR3 length: 13 residues. Germline values: CDR1 DFQATT, CDR2 SNEGSKA (reference sequence). The clonotype was recovered from a man aged 18 to 30 who had mild COVID-19 (a few samples of this study predate the infection). Cell type and time point are not known. Sequenced input: PBMCs or a T cell subset sorted from them (not recorded which). This chain connects TRBV20-1 to TRBJ2-7; TRBD2 might be the D (6 bases). The CDR3 reads CSATGTLIYEQYF. CDR3 coding DNA: TGCAGTGCTACCGGGACTCTCATCTACGAGCAGTACTTC.